This T cell receptor beta chain derives from a study of T cell repertoires in cytomegalovirus infection. Study results and caveats: The cumulative frequency of public TCR beta families identified carriers of CMV plus the relevant HLA.

TCRdb re-derived calls from the reads in MiXCR, one entry per CDR3 protein. This table holds around 71,000 distinct CDR3 sequences, 20% to 25% found once. Of note for this clonotype: Antigen specificity is unknown.

The material sequenced was CD8+ T cells from cultured PBMCs, taken from culture after CMV antigen stimulation. This TCR was sampled from a human donor in good health (CMV status not recorded). Some clones in this sample may be carry-over from other donors' samples.

CDR3 protein: CASSEPTGQGLDEQYF. DNA for the CDR3: TGTGCCAGCAGTGAACCCACAGGGCAGGGGCTGGACGAGCAGTACTTC. V gene TRBV2 combines with J gene TRBJ2-7, with a tentative D call TRBD1 (6 bases). Germline assignment: CDR1 SNHLY and CDR2 FYNNEI. V lost 2 bases, J lost 5 bases, and 19 bases lay in between. The CDR3 is made up of 16 amino acids.